This T cell receptor (beta chain) was identified during a study of blood T cells in healthy people across ages. The CDR3 contains 15 residues. Germline values: CDR1 DFQATT, CDR2 SNEGSKA (reference sequence). Losses at the gene ends were 6 bases for V and 2 bases for J; bases not matched to a gene: 10. Donors each provided about 9.5 milliliters of peripheral blood. Alongside a J-beta primer mix, a sample-barcoded 5' primer served in a second PCR lasting about 7 to 12 cycles. Carrying 12 random nucleotides, a template-switch adaptor labeled each individual cDNA molecule. TCRdb passed the 5' RACE reads through MiXCR, listing each CDR3 protein once. The top ten clones hold 9.4% of a sample with approximately 760,000 distinct CDR3 sequences, 20% to 30% of them seen once. The data also belong to a second study, concerning T cells of mothers and their children. As that report states: In the second PCR, M1S primer introduced barcodes and 2-4 random bases. Sequencing returned over 9 million TCR beta CDR3 reads per mother and about 3 million per child.

This rearrangement joins TRBV20-1 to TRBJ2-1, with 7 positions matching TRBD1. Material: blood. The source of this sequence is a boy aged 5-17 years in good health. Here the CDR3 DNA reads TGCAGTGCCCCATTAACAGGGGACGCCTACAATGAGCAGTTCTTC. As protein: CSAPLTGDAYNEQFF.